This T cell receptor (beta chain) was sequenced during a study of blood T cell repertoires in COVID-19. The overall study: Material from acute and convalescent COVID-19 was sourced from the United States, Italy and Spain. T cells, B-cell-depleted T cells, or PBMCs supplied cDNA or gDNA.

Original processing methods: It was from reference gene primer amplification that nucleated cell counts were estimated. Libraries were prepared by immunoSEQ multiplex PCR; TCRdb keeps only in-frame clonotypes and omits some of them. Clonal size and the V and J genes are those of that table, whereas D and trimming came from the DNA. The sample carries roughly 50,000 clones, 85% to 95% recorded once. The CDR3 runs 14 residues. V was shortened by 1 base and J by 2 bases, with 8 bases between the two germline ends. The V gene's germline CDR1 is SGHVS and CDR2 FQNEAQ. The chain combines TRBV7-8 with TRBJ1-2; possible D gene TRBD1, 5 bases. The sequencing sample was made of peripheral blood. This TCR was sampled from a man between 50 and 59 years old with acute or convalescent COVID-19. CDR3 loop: CASSLDAGNYGYTF. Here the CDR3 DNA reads TGTGCCAGCAGCTTAGATGCAGGGAACTATGGCTACACCTTC.